Following are 29 T cell receptor beta chains from one sample sequenced in a study of cytomegalovirus exposure and HLA in healthy donors. PCR primers comprised 60 Vbeta and 13 Jbeta primers. Clones were read by immunoSEQ multiplex PCR, and TCRdb kept only the in-frame ones, dropping some. The table shows 95,000 to 150,000 clones, with roughly 80% occurring only once. The sample consisted of PBMCs. These receptors were taken from a man aged 25 to 45 in good health and CMV-seropositive.

This clone was seen a few times. The CDR3 protein is CASRFRDRTMYF. The CDR3 nucleotides read TGTGCCAGCAGATTTCGGGACAGGACCATGTACTTC. V is TRBV28 and J is TRBJ2-7; 8 nucleotides agree with TRBD1. The V gene end was trimmed by 6 bases and the J gene end by 12 bases; junction bases not matched to a gene: 10. The CDR3 consists of 12 residues. Germline lookup yields CDR1 MDHEN and CDR2 SYDVKM.

The chain combines TRBV6-1 with TRBJ2-7, with TRBD1 matching 7 bases. CDR3 length equals 13 residues. The germline gives CDR1 MNHNS, CDR2 SASEGT. The V gene end was trimmed by 6 bases and the J gene end by 4 bases; junction bases not matched to a gene: 6. The CDR3 protein is CASRGTETYEQYF. In DNA form, the CDR3 reads TGTGCCAGCAGAGGGACAGAGACTTACGAGCAGTACTTC.

This clone was recorded a few times. Here the CDR3 reads CASSHGLEGSEQYF. CDR3 DNA: TGCGCCAGCAGCCACGGCTTGGAGGGTTCCGAGCAGTACTTC. The chain joins TRBV4-3 to TRBJ2-7; D is perhaps TRBD2 (6 bases). Trimming removed 3 bases at V and 6 bases at J, with 15 bases between. Germline CDR1 LGHNA, CDR2 YSLEER. The CDR3 contains 14 residues.

The V call is TRBV5-1, the J call TRBJ2-3; 12 nucleotides line up with TRBD2. Germline V gene lookup returns CDR1 SGHRS and CDR2 YFSETQ. The trim removed 3 bases at V and 1 base at J, leaving 3 bases unmatched. The CDR3 extends over 16 amino acids. CDR3 protein: CASSSRTSGGTDTQYF. The CDR3 DNA reads as TGCGCCAGCAGCTCCCGGACTAGCGGGGGCACAGATACGCAGTATTTT. The entire variable domain, with the rest obtained from reference TRBV5-1 and TRBJ2-3, is as follows: KAGVTQTPRYLIKTRGQQVTLSCSPISGHRSVSWYQQTPGQGLQFLFEYFSETQRNKGNFPGRFSGRQFSNSRSEMNVSTLELGDSALYLCASSSRTSGGTDTQYFGPGTRLTVL.

This chain connects TRBV27 to TRBJ2-3; 7 bases line up with TRBD2. Germline assignment: CDR1 MNHEY and CDR2 SMNVEV (reference sequence). The CDR3 sequence is 15 residues long. V shed 5 bases and J 7 bases; nucleotides not matched to a gene: 12. DNA for the CDR3: TGTGCCAGCAGTCCCGTAAGGGCGGGAGCTAATACGCAGTATTTT. This encodes CASSPVRAGANTQYF.

The rearrangement uses TRBV28 and TRBJ1-2; D not certain. Germline V gene sequence: CDR1 MDHEN, CDR2 SYDVKM. The V end was cut by 6 bases, the J end by 1 base, with 18 bases between. The CDR3 spans 16 residues. Here the CDR3 reads CASSPTSEVFNYGYTF. The CDR3 coding sequence is TGTGCCAGCAGCCCCACGTCAGAAGTGTTTAACTATGGCTACACCTTC.

This clone came up a few times. The rearrangement joins TRBV7-8 to TRBJ2-2; TRBD2 might be the D (5 bases). Germline assignment: CDR1 SGHVS and CDR2 FQNEAQ. The CDR3 covers 14 residues. Trimming cost V 8 bases and J 1 base, with 11 bases left between them. CDR3 in DNA: TGTGCCAGCTTGGACGGGATGAACACCGGGGAGCTGTTTTTT. Residues: CASLDGMNTGELFF.

This clone has only one observation. The chain links TRBV27 to TRBJ2-2, with D unresolved. The CDR3 is 14 amino acids. With 2 bases removed from V and 0 bases from J, the gap between germline ends came to 4 bases. Germline V gene data show CDR1 as MNHEY and CDR2 as SMNVEV (reference sequence). The CDR3 spells CASSLTANTGELFF. DNA of the CDR3: TGTGCCAGCAGTTTAACGGCGAACACCGGGGAGCTGTTTTTT.

The rearrangement uses TRBV6-5 and TRBJ1-2; tentative D call: TRBD1 (5 bases). The germline V and J ends were trimmed by 0 bases and 0 bases, with 8 bases remaining between them. This CDR3 has 15 amino acids. CDR1 is MNHEY, CDR2 SVGAGI, per germline. The CDR3 sequence: CASSYSRDSNYGYTF. Written as DNA, the CDR3 is TGTGCCAGCAGTTACTCGAGGGACTCTAACTATGGCTACACCTTC.

The chain is built from TRBV7-6 and TRBJ2-1; D possibly corresponds to TRBD1 (6 bases). V was clipped by 2 bases and J by 6 bases, with 8 bases between them. The CDR3 totals 13 residues. The germline gives CDR1 SGHVS, CDR2 FNYEAQ. CDR3 coding DNA: TGTGCCAGCAGCTTATGGGACACCAATGAGCAGTTCTTC. Amino acid sequence: CASSLWDTNEQFF.

J is TRBJ2-5 and V is TRBV27; 9 nucleotides line up with TRBD2. Germline assignment: CDR1 MNHEY and CDR2 SMNVEV (reference sequence). The junction had 9 bases not matched to a gene; V was cut back by 6 bases and J by 4 bases. The CDR3 is 15 amino acids. CDR3: CASSDQGLAGETQYF. CDR3 coding DNA: TGTGCCAGCAGCGACCAGGGACTAGCTGGAGAGACCCAGTACTTC.

The V gene is TRBV9, the J gene TRBJ2-5; 10 bases fit TRBD2. Germline values: CDR1 SGDLS, CDR2 YYNGEE. There are 17 residues in the CDR3. With V trimmed by 3 bases and J by 4 bases, 12 bases remained unmatched. The CDR3 bases are TGTGCCAGCAGCGAGGGGGAGGCTAGCGGGAGCGGAGAGACCCAGTACTTC. Encoded protein: CASSEGEASGSGETQYF. Full variable domain (outside the CDR3, taken from reference TRBV9 and TRBJ2-5): DSGVTQTPKHLITATGQRVTLRCSPRSGDLSVYWYQQSLDQGLQFLIQYYNGEERAKGNILERFSAQQFPDLHSELNLSSLELGDSALYFCASSEGEASGSGETQYFGPGTRLLVL.

The CDR3 nucleotides are TGCGCCAGCGGCAAGGGACTCCAGGTCAATGAGCAGTTCTTC. Amino acid sequence: CASGKGLQVNEQFF. The chain uses TRBV4-3 and TRBJ2-1; perhaps TRBD2 as D (6 bases). The CDR3 is 14 residues long. The V gene lost 8 bases and the J gene lost 6 bases, with 17 bases spanning the gap. Germline V gives CDR1 LGHNA, CDR2 YSLEER.

The chain couples TRBV18 to TRBJ2-5; 10 positions agree with TRBD2. This CDR3 has 13 amino acids. Germline V gene lookup returns CDR1 KGHSH and CDR2 LQKENI. V lost 8 bases, J lost 3 bases, and 3 bases stayed unmatched. CDR3 loop: CASNLAGEETQYF. The DNA for the CDR3 is TGTGCCAGCAACCTAGCGGGAGAAGAGACCCAGTACTTC.

The chain recombines TRBV2 with TRBJ2-7; D call uncertain. Germline CDR1 is SNHLY and CDR2 is FYNNEI. Trimming removed 10 bases from V and 2 bases from J, with 12 bases in between. This CDR3 has 12 amino acids. CDR3 sequence (DNA): TGTGCCACCCGGAGATTTACCTACGAGCAGTACTTC. Its protein is CATRRFTYEQYF.

V and J are TRBV6-1 and TRBJ1-1; no reliable D call. V lost 6 bases to trimming and J lost 2 bases, with 10 bases between them. Germline V lookup: CDR1 MNHNS, CDR2 SASEGT. CDR3 length: 13 residues. CDR3 loop: CASRSGRNTEAFF. CDR3 nucleotides: TGTGCCAGCAGGTCAGGTCGAAACACTGAAGCTTTCTTT.

The V and J genes are TRBV29-1 and TRBJ2-7, with a weak D call TRBD1 (6 bases). V lost 4 bases and J lost 5, with 12 bases in between. Germline assignment: CDR1 SQVTM and CDR2 ANQGSEA. This CDR3 is built from 12 residues. DNA for the CDR3: TGCAGCGTTGCGTACAGGGTCAACGAGCAGTACTTC. Translating gives CSVAYRVNEQYF.

The V call is TRBV4-1, the J call TRBJ2-7; tentative D call: TRBD2 (5 bases). Germline CDR1 reads MGHRA; CDR2 reads YSYEKL. The V end was cut by 0 bases, the J end by 4 bases, with 7 bases between. The CDR3 sequence is 13 residues long. The CDR3 coding sequence is TGCGCCAGCAGCCAAGATCGGGGTTACGAGCAGTACTTC. Its translation: CASSQDRGYEQYF.

The V call is TRBV2, the J call TRBJ2-5; 9 bases are a match to TRBD1. The assigned J gene may be wrong: the sequence end matches TRBJ2-7 better. This CDR3 has 13 amino acids. Looked up from germline, CDR1 is SNHLY and CDR2 is FYNNEI. DNA for the CDR3: TGTGCCAGCAGGACAGGGGGTCACTACGAGCAGTACTTC. It specifies CASRTGGHYEQYF.

The chain carries TRBV27 and TRBJ2-7; 8 nucleotides line up with TRBD1. Germline V gene sequence: CDR1 MNHEY, CDR2 SMNVEV (reference sequence). The CDR3 runs to 14 residues. The V gene end was trimmed by 4 bases and the J gene end by 2 bases; junction bases not matched to a gene: 4. The CDR3 nucleotides read TGTGCCAGCAGTTGGACAGGGAGCCCCTACGAGCAGTACTTC. This gives the protein CASSWTGSPYEQYF.

V and J are TRBV6-1 and TRBJ2-5; TRBD1 matches at 9 bases. The ends lost 0 bases at V and 5 bases at J; junction bases unmatched: 7. The CDR3 extends over 16 amino acids. Germline assignment: CDR1 MNHNS and CDR2 SASEGT. CDR3 bases: TGTGCCAGCAGTGAAGCCCCACAGGGGGCGGGGGAGACCCAGTACTTC. It codes for CASSEAPQGAGETQYF.

This clone was observed once. This chain's CDR3 is CASSLYGVGGDEQYF. DNA of the CDR3: TGTGCCAGCAGCCTATACGGGGTTGGAGGGGACGAGCAGTACTTC. This chain connects TRBV27 to TRBJ2-5; D is perhaps TRBD2 (6 bases). The last part of the DNA fits TRBJ2-7 better; the J call may be wrong. The CDR3 is made up of 15 amino acids. CDR1 and CDR2 from the germline V gene are MNHEY and SMNVEV (reference sequence).

V usage is TRBV18 and J usage is TRBJ1-5, with D perhaps TRBD1 (6 bases). This CDR3 comprises 16 residues. Trimming shortened V by 5 bases and J by 2 bases, and 16 bases separated the two germline ends. Germline assignment: CDR1 KGHSH and CDR2 LQKENI. Here the CDR3 reads CASSSLRGSGNQPQHF. The DNA for the CDR3 is TGTGCCAGCTCATCACTCAGGGGTAGTGGCAATCAGCCCCAGCATTTT. The full variable domain, completed using reference TRBV18 and TRBJ1-5, is NAGVMQNPRHLVRRRGQEARLRCSPMKGHSHVYWYRQLPEEGLKFMVYLQKENIIDESGMPKERFSAEFPKEGPSILRIQQVVRGDSAAYFCASSSLRGSGNQPQHFGDGTRLSIL.

This clone was counted a few times. The junction differs from germline at one of its ends, possibly a read error. The chain has TRBV7-2 and TRBJ2-7, with 13 bases matching TRBD2. Germline loops: CDR1 SGHTA, CDR2 FQGNSA. The CDR3 runs to 14 residues. DNA of the CDR3: TGTGCCAGCAGCTTAGACGGGACTAGCGGGAAGTTACACTTC. Its protein is CASSLDGTSGKLHF.

The chain's CDR3 is CSVEHRADTQYF. The CDR3 nucleotides read TGCAGCGTCGAACACAGGGCAGATACGCAGTATTTT. The chain has TRBV29-1 and TRBJ2-3; tentative D call: TRBD1 (6 bases). V was pared by 6 bases and J by 4 bases, with 11 bases between. This CDR3 is 12 amino acids long. Germline lookup yields CDR1 SQVTM and CDR2 ANQGSEA.

The V gene is TRBV29-1, the J gene TRBJ2-1; TRBD2 might be the D (6 bases). CDR1 SQVTM and CDR2 ANQGSEA come from the germline V gene. The CDR3 loop spans 15 amino acids. Trimming shortened V by 5 bases and J by 6 bases, and 20 bases separated the two germline ends. This CDR3 is CSVLSGTSATNEQFF. CDR3 DNA sequence: TGCAGCGTTCTTTCCGGGACTTCTGCCACCAATGAGCAGTTCTTC.

This clone has just one count. The chain combines TRBV27 with TRBJ2-1; TRBD2 is a possible D gene (6 bases). V lost 5 bases, J lost 10 bases, and 18 bases lay in between. Germline V gene lookup returns CDR1 MNHEY and CDR2 SMNVEV (reference sequence). The CDR3 totals 14 residues. CDR3 in DNA: TGTGCCAGCAGTATGCAGAGGACTACCGCAGAGCAGTTCTTC. Translating gives CASSMQRTTAEQFF.

The chain carries TRBV9 and TRBJ2-1; D possibly corresponds to TRBD1 (6 bases). The CDR3 spans 13 residues. V gave up 4 bases and J gave up 9 bases, with 14 bases separating them. Germline-derived CDR1 and CDR2 are SGDLS and YYNGEE. The CDR3 nucleotides are TGTGCCAGCAGCCCCCCAAGGGGGACTGAGCAGTTCTTC. This gives the protein CASSPPRGTEQFF.

The CDR3 region has the DNA TGTGCCAGTAGCAGTAGGGACAGGGGAGACTACGAGCAGTACTTC. Residues: CASSSRDRGDYEQYF. The V gene is TRBV19, the J gene TRBJ2-7; 10 nucleotides line up with TRBD1. J gave up 3 bases and V 6 bases, and 8 bases lay outside the gene matches. Germline CDR1 and CDR2: LNHDA and SQIVND (reference sequence). This CDR3 comprises 15 residues.